Described below is a single T cell receptor beta chain sequence and its context. Repertoires were generated with immunoSEQ multiplex PCR, while TCRdb's copy carries only in-frame clones and drops some. The table has under 200,000 clones, around 80% seen once. These data belong to a study of blood T cell repertoires in COVID-19. Germline-derived CDR1 and CDR2 are SGHNT and YYREEE (reference sequence). With 5 bases removed from V and 2 bases from J, the gap between germline ends came to 14 bases. This CDR3 comprises 14 residues. This receptor was identified in a woman between 55 and 75 years old who had recovered from COVID-19. Sequenced input: PBMCs or T cells enriched from blood (not recorded which). This chain connects TRBV5-4 to TRBJ2-7, with D uncertain. CDR3 residues: CASSTVPGAYEQYF. The CDR3 DNA sequence: TGTGCCAGCAGTACCGTTCCAGGTGCCTACGAGCAGTACTTC.